The 10 T cell receptor beta chains given below trace back to one sample, sequenced in a study of Ad26.COV2.S vaccination and SARS-CoV-2 variants. Treatment defined: around 19 received Ad26.COV2.S at low or high dose, single or two shots; 5 received placebo; per-sample allocation not given. Sampling occurred on day 63 after the first vaccine or placebo injection. TCRdb's table, derived via immunoSEQ multiplex PCR, lists solely in-frame clones and lacks some. Of 360,000 or so clones listed, 80% to 90% are singletons. Sequenced here: peripheral blood, sampled in a trial of Ad26.COV2.S vaccine versus placebo. The receptors shown here come from a person between 18 and 65 years old who received the Ad26.COV2.S COVID-19 vaccine or a placebo.

This chain joins TRBV5-6 and TRBJ2-7; TRBD1 or TRBD2 may be the D gene (5 bases each). The CDR3 runs 16 residues. Germline CDR1 SGHDT, CDR2 YYEEEE. V lost 5 bases to trimming and J lost 0 bases, with 18 bases between them. CDR3 bases: TGTGCCAGCAGTTTTGCGAGGGGCGCCCGCTCCTACGAGCAGTACTTC. Encoded protein: CASSFARGARSYEQYF.

The chain joins TRBV4-3 to TRBJ1-2; D ambiguous. CDR3 size: 16 residues. Germline V gene sequence: CDR1 LGHNA, CDR2 YSLEER. V was trimmed by 0 bases and J by 1 base, leaving 12 bases between them. The CDR3 loop is CASSQDGRSYNYGYTF. CDR3 DNA sequence: TGCGCCAGCAGCCAAGATGGACGTTCTTATAACTATGGCTACACCTTC.

The chain recombines TRBV19 with TRBJ2-4; tentative D call: TRBD2 (6 bases). This CDR3 region has 16 residues. The V gene's germline CDR1 is LNHDA and CDR2 SQIVND (reference sequence). Trimming stripped 3 bases from V and 2 bases from J, with 14 bases between. CDR3 residues: CASSMGDLVTKNIQYF. The CDR3 coding sequence is TGTGCCAGTAGTATGGGGGACTTGGTAACCAAAAACATTCAGTACTTC.

The rearrangement joins TRBV30 to TRBJ1-1; 7 nucleotides agree with TRBD1. V was pared by 3 bases and J by 8 bases, with 6 bases of the junction left unmatched. In germline, CDR1 is GTSNPN, CDR2 SVGIG (reference sequence). This CDR3 contains 12 residues. The CDR3 reads CAWRDWDREAFF. The CDR3 bases are TGTGCCTGGAGGGATTGGGACAGAGAAGCTTTCTTT.

In nucleotides, the CDR3 is TGTGCCAGCAGCTTGGACCCCACAGGGTACAATGAGCAGTTCTTC. It specifies CASSLDPTGYNEQFF. V and J are TRBV7-3 and TRBJ2-1; perhaps TRBD1 as D (6 bases). This CDR3 region has 15 residues. Looked up from germline, CDR1 is SGHTA and CDR2 is FQGTGA. Between the trimmed V and J ends, which lost 3 bases and 4 bases, there was a span of 13 bases.

The chain combines TRBV5-1 with TRBJ2-3, with a weak D call TRBD1 (5 bases). This CDR3 has 16 amino acids. In germline, CDR1 is SGHRS, CDR2 YFSETQ. Trimming removed 0 bases from V and 1 base from J, with 12 bases in between. In DNA, the CDR3 is TGCGCCAGCAGCTTGGTCGGTGGGGCCGGCACAGATACGCAGTATTTT. Its protein is CASSLVGGAGTDTQYF.

The chain combines TRBV4-3 with TRBJ1-3; 7 bases are shared with TRBD1. The CDR3 runs 17 residues. The J segment lost 0 bases and the V segment lost 0 bases, leaving 5 bases of the junction unmatched. Looked up from germline, CDR1 is LGHNA and CDR2 is YSLEER. The CDR3 here is CASSQDETGSSGNTIYF. The CDR3 nucleotides are TGCGCCAGCAGCCAAGACGAGACAGGGTCCTCTGGAAACACCATATATTTT.

There are many counts of this clone. This rearrangement joins TRBV2 to TRBJ1-6, with D hard to call. Germline values: CDR1 SNHLY, CDR2 FYNNEI. The ends were cut back, 6 bases at V and 0 bases at J, with 3 bases in the middle. The CDR3 runs to 13 residues. The CDR3 reads CASRDSYNSPLHF. CDR3 nucleotides: TGTGCCAGCAGGGACTCCTATAATTCACCCCTCCACTTT.

V usage is TRBV7-9 and J usage is TRBJ2-5, with 9 bases aligning to TRBD1. The germline V gene encodes CDR1 SEHNR and CDR2 FQNEAQ (reference sequence). The CDR3 spans 15 residues. With V trimmed by 5 bases and J by 5 bases, 9 bases remained unmatched. The CDR3 sequence: CASSPGTGRFETQYF. The CDR3 DNA reads as TGTGCCAGCAGCCCAGGGACAGGGCGGTTCGAGACCCAGTACTTC.

V usage is TRBV3-1 (or the pseudogene TRBV3-2) and J usage is TRBJ2-7; the D call may be TRBD1 or TRBD2 (5 bases each). The CDR3 contains 13 residues. The V and J ends lost 2 bases and 6 bases respectively, with 11 bases between them. The germline V gene encodes CDR1 LGHDT and CDR2 YNNKEL (reference sequence). The CDR3 loop reads CASSQPRGSEQYF. The CDR3 DNA reads as TGTGCCAGCAGCCAACCTCGGGGCTCCGAGCAGTACTTC.